These 13 T cell receptor beta chains were all obtained from the same sample, sequenced in a study of identical twins. Each CDR3 protein gets one entry after TCRdb re-called the 5' RACE reads with MiXCR. The table has around 960,000 distinct CDR3 sequences, around 12% seen once. These data also formed part of another study, on yellow fever vaccine responses in identical twins.

The sequenced sample was PBMCs. The receptors derive from a woman in her late teens or twenties in good health.

V is TRBV20-1 and J is TRBJ1-1; D remains ambiguous. CDR1 DFQATT and CDR2 SNEGSKA come from the germline V gene (reference sequence). V was shortened by 3 bases and J by 10 bases, with 12 bases between the two germline ends. CDR3 length equals 11 residues. CDR3 in amino acids: CSARETGLAFF. The CDR3 coding sequence is TGCAGTGCTAGGGAGACGGGGTTAGCTTTCTTT.

The genes are TRBV11-3 and TRBJ2-3, with a possible D match to TRBD2 (6 bases). CDR3 length: 14 amino acids. Trimming shortened V by 5 bases and J by 1 base, and 10 bases separated the two germline ends. Per the germline V gene, CDR1 is SGHNT and CDR2 is YENEEA. Written as DNA, the CDR3 is TGTGCCAGCAGCCGGGGGTGGGGCACAGATACGCAGTATTTT. The encoded protein is CASSRGWGTDTQYF.

This clonotype was recorded a few times. The chain combines TRBV20-1 with TRBJ1-5, with 11 nucleotides matching TRBD1. Germline V gives CDR1 DFQATT, CDR2 SNEGSKA (reference sequence). The CDR3 has 15 residues. V gave up 3 bases and J gave up 5 bases; unmatched junction bases: 6. The CDR3 DNA follows: TGCAGTGCTAGTCAGGGACAGGGGGGATATCAGCCCCAGCATTTT. Its protein product is CSASQGQGGYQPQHF.

The V gene is TRBV11-2, the J gene TRBJ2-6; 8 bases map to TRBD2. Trimming took 4 bases from V and 1 from J; bases not matched to a gene: 12. CDR3 length: 19 residues. Germline CDR1 reads SGHAT; CDR2 reads FQNNGV. CDR3 DNA sequence: TGTGCCAGCAGCTCTGGTCGGAGCGGGAGTCTTTCTGGGGCCAACGTCCTGACTTTC. The encoded protein is CASSSGRSGSLSGANVLTF.

Only a few counts were recorded for this clonotype. V gene TRBV20-1 combines with J gene TRBJ1-4; D remains unclear. CDR3 length: 15 residues. Between the trimmed V and J ends, which lost 6 bases and 5 bases, there was a span of 19 bases. In germline, CDR1 is DFQATT, CDR2 SNEGSKA (reference sequence). The CDR3 DNA reads as TGCAGTGCGAGTACAGTAGCACAAACGAATGAAAAACTGTTTTTT. Protein: CSASTVAQTNEKLFF.

This clonotype was found a few times. The gene calls are TRBV18 and TRBJ2-1, with a possible D match to TRBD1 (6 bases). Germline values: CDR1 KGHSH, CDR2 LQKENI. V was trimmed by 7 bases and J by 5 bases, leaving 12 bases between them. The CDR3 consists of 13 residues. The CDR3 DNA reads TGTGCCAGCTACCCGGACAGAGACAATGAGCAGTTCTTC. Its translation: CASYPDRDNEQFF.

V gene TRBV12-3 or TRBV12-4 combines with J gene TRBJ1-1; D is perhaps TRBD1 (5 bases). Trimming cost V 5 bases and J 5 bases, with 18 bases left between them. This CDR3 region has 15 residues. CDR3 protein: CASSPPGRGRTEAFF. In nucleotides, the CDR3 is TGTGCCAGCAGTCCCCCCGGAAGGGGTCGAACTGAAGCTTTCTTT.

In this sample, this clonotype turned up many times. This chain connects TRBV6-2 or TRBV6-3 to TRBJ2-3, with 10 bases lining up with TRBD2. The CDR3 covers 22 residues. Germline CDR1 is MNHEY and CDR2 is SVGEGT. Trimming took 0 bases from V and 0 from J; bases not matched to a gene: 18. The CDR3 nucleotides read TGTGCCAGCAGTTACTCGTATACCCAGCGGGAGGGGTTTTCTCCTAGCACAGATACGCAGTATTTT. This codes for CASSYSYTQREGFSPSTDTQYF.

This clonotype has only a few counts. The rearrangement joins TRBV15 to TRBJ2-7; D is unclear. Germline V lookup: CDR1 LNHNV, CDR2 YYDKDF (reference sequence). This CDR3 has 16 amino acids. Deletions cut 2 bases from V and 1 base from J, with 15 bases between. This CDR3 is CATSRLKGRDSYEQYF. In DNA, the CDR3 is TGTGCCACCAGCAGACTTAAAGGTAGAGATTCCTACGAGCAGTACTTC. The whole variable domain, filled in from reference TRBV15 and TRBJ2-7, reads DAMVIQNPRYQVTQFGKPVTLSCSQTLNHNVMYWYQQKSSQAPKLLFHYYDKDFNNEADTPDNFQSRRPNTSFCFLDIRSPGLGDTAMYLCATSRLKGRDSYEQYFGPGTRLTVT.

The chain links TRBV5-5 to TRBJ1-2, with 8 bases aligning to TRBD1. The CDR3 is 15 residues long. Germline trimming cut 4 bases from V and 4 bases from J; bases unmatched to any gene: 9. The germline V gene has CDR1 SGHKS and CDR2 YYEKEE (reference sequence). The CDR3 loop reads CASSLRTGWTYGYTF. The CDR3, as DNA: TGTGCCAGCAGCCTTAGGACAGGGTGGACCTATGGCTACACCTTC.

The genes are TRBV6-5 and TRBJ2-5; D is perhaps TRBD2 (5 bases). Germline V CDR1 and CDR2: MNHEY, SVGAGI. The CDR3 runs to 11 residues. The V end was cut by 6 bases, the J end by 7 bases, with 9 bases between. The CDR3 here is CASSIGGTQYF. The CDR3 DNA is TGTGCCAGCAGCATCGGAGGGACCCAGTACTTC.

This clonotype was found many times. The chain employs TRBV12-3 or TRBV12-4 and TRBJ2-2, with 9 positions matching TRBD1. This CDR3 is built from 14 residues. J was trimmed by 6 bases and V by 6 bases; bases with no gene match: 5. The CDR3 loop reads CASSQQGAPGELFF. In nucleotides, the CDR3 is TGTGCCAGCAGCCAACAGGGGGCGCCCGGGGAGCTGTTTTTT.

The chain combines TRBV7-8 with TRBJ2-5, with TRBD2 identical over 9 bases. J gave up 5 bases and V 1 base, and 14 bases lay outside the gene matches. The CDR3 consists of 18 residues. CDR1 and CDR2 (germline): SGHVS, FQNEAQ. The CDR3 region has the DNA TGTGCCAGCAGCTTAGGCTCCCTTGGCGGGAGGGTGGTGGAGACCCAGTACTTC. Its protein is CASSLGSLGGRVVETQYF.